The entry below gives a single T cell receptor beta chain sequence along with its context. What it recognizes is unknown. The entry originates in a study of OX40 agonist ivuxolimab in advanced cancers. Study findings and constraints: At doses 0.1 to 3.0 mg/kg, CD4+ and CD8+ clones expanded. Partial responders at 0.1-3.0 mg/kg had among the lowest clonal expansion. On average, CD8+ T cells had more expanded clones than CD4+.

Profiling relied on immunoSEQ multiplex PCR, and the TCRdb table lists in-frame clones only, not all of them. Of about 82,000 clones listed, roughly 90% were seen once; the top ten hold under 3%. Enrollment shut out patients with autoimmune disease history or systemic immunosuppression. Germline lookup yields CDR1 MDHEN and CDR2 SYDVKM. V was shortened by 1 base and J by 8 bases, with 13 bases between the two germline ends. The CDR3 extends over 14 amino acids. The chain carries TRBV28 and TRBJ2-3; weak D call: TRBD1 (5 bases). The sample here was CD4+ or CD8+ T cells sorted from blood, taken in a trial of the OX40 agonist ivuxolimab. The clonotype originates from an adult with an advanced solid tumor such as melanoma, head and neck, liver or kidney cancer. DNA for the CDR3: TGTGCCAGCAGTTTATCATTCCAGGGTATTACGCAGTATTTT. This sequence encodes CASSLSFQGITQYF. Looking up the rest from reference TRBV28 and TRBJ2-3 gives the full variable domain: DVKVTQSSRYLVKRTGEKVFLECVQDMDHENMFWYRQDPGLGLRLIYFSYDVKMKEKGDIPEGYSVSREKKERFSLILESASTNQTSMYLCASSLSFQGITQYFGPGTRLTVL.